This T cell receptor beta chain was profiled in a study of cytomegalovirus exposure and HLA in healthy donors (TCRdb year 2017). For context, the study as a whole: According to an earlier analysis of a few hundred of the donors, about 179 million T cells yielded 90 million to 140 million unique TCR beta sequences and approximately 300 Gb of sequence data. Of the roughly 410 genotyped donors, approximately 80% were placed in the genetic ancestry cluster associated with self-reported Caucasian donors. The later analysis used no new phenotypic data to find candidate immune exposures, relying instead on TCR beta sequences and their occurrence across donors. The aim of the study was to test whether cataloging public T cell receptors could identify signatures of past pathogen exposure. In a later analysis, previously published TCR beta repertoires from 550 to 750 donors were re-analyzed and high-resolution HLA genotyping was added so that TCR occurrence patterns could be studied. An earlier analysis of 587 of the donors applied high-throughput TCR beta sequencing to assess whether each TCR beta V gene segment acted as functional or pseudogenic. All discovery cohort repertoires had been generated on a single sequencing platform. Typing coverage varied by locus: about 620-630 donors for A, B, C, DRB1 and DQB1; about 520 for DQA1; approximately 610 for DPA1; roughly 450 for DPB1. Donor age, sex, ethnicity and CMV serostatus were collected together with the repertoire data. A later genetic analysis used genome-wide SNP genotypes for about 65% of the roughly 700 donors, treating that subset as a discovery cohort. Among roughly 400 genotyped donors of the cohort, an average of approximately 220,000 unique TCR beta nucleotide sequences was sequenced per donor, of which approximately 18% were non-productive. Along with the approximately 700-subject first cohort, a separate validation cohort of some 130 different subjects was used. Both class I and class II loci were covered by HLA typing, at four-digit resolution. To predict cytomegalovirus infection status, the study brought together high-throughput TCR immunosequencing, statistical association of individual TCRs with disease status, and machine learning. An early release that covered about 640 HLA-typed donors contained around 330 gigabases of sequencing data and tens of millions of unique TCR sequences. Roughly 5 DR-DQ haplotypes were handled as single units for association and clustering because linkage in the cohort was strong. The study profiled the T cell repertoires of hundreds of subjects by immunosequencing and related them to cytomegalovirus serostatus.

CDR1 and CDR2 are drawn from the germline V gene (reference sequence): PRHDT, FYEKMQ. From its cysteine to its phenylalanine, the CDR3 spans 11 amino acids. Only the CDR3 portion is preserved as DNA: 33 bases, with reading frame beginning at the first base. Trimming removed 11 bases from V and 5 bases from J; the gene matches leave 4 bases unexplained. Beyond this particular receptor, the publication reports: In a later analysis, HLA-associated TCR beta chains were found to be more clonally expanded and to have lower generation probabilities than equally common non-associated chains. The cohort was sequenced for TCR beta chains only, and without alpha or paired-chain data the features that could be detected were limited. Most TCR sequences were seen in very few donors, while some public TCRs were found in many individuals. A further reported finding was that TCR beta sequences accurately predicted the HLA-A and HLA-B alleles for most subjects in the first cohort. At a false discovery rate of 0.05, a later analysis linked 15,000 to 20,000 TCR beta sequences to specific HLA alleles. When HLA alleles, especially DR and DQ, strongly co-occurred, TCR associations were difficult to assign to individual alleles. The only immune exposure information available for the cohort was CMV serostatus. The authors suggested that the approach could potentially be extended to other disease states and immunological phenotypes. A total of about 150 TCR beta chains were listed by the study as associated with cytomegalovirus. Broadly in line with IMGT annotations, most TCR beta V segments showed up in productive rearrangements about 87% or about 30% of the time in an earlier analysis of roughly 590 of the donors. A few of the identified cytomegalovirus-associated TCR beta chains were confirmed in vitro to be specific for cytomegalovirus antigens. The earlier analysis of fewer than 750 of the donors excluded over 15 rarely observed V segments, including chromosome 9 orphons, because counts were too low. Some IMGT-functional V segments, including TRBV6-2 and TRBV6-3, could not be told apart with the 87-base-pair reads, so those segments were excluded. Presence/absence analyses assumed roughly uniform sequencing depth across donors, an assumption that may not hold. Linkage disequilibrium might explain the correlated functional status among segregating V segments, but an unknown experimental factor could not be ruled out. A group of highly shared sequence variants was considered likely to be a technical artifact of the sequencing pipeline. According to a later analysis, parvovirus B19, influenza, CMV and Epstein-Barr virus appeared linked to several top co-occurrence clusters. In a later analysis, the rate of TCR association differed among HLA loci, with DRB1 alleles having the most associated TCRs and HLA-C alleles having the fewest. Cytomegalovirus status was reported to be diagnosed by the classifier with high specificity and sensitivity in both the original and validation cohorts. Compared with the roughly 720-donor mean, donors in an Asian-associated ancestry cluster had fewer N-insertions in productive TCRs, according to a later genetic analysis. Because some donors lacked HLA typing at each locus, the association tests relied only on the typed subset. In a later analysis, most CMV-associated TCR beta chains were found to appear HLA-restricted, with HLA associations seemingly driven largely by CMV exposure. An association between a missense DCLRE1C variant and V-gene and J-gene trimming of TCR beta chains was found in a later genetic analysis and replicated in an independent cohort.

The cohort comprised hundreds of healthy bone marrow donors. Cohort members were all nominally healthy when sampled, although unrecorded immune exposures were likely present. The donor tested CMV seropositive and was one of the 289 seropositive cohort members. A peripheral blood sample was provided by each donor, and peripheral blood mononuclear cells were used for TCR beta sequencing. Genomic DNA was extracted from the blood cell samples with the Qiagen DNeasy Blood Extraction Kit. About this clone: The clone's antigen remains unknown. No clone much larger than this one lies a single base away; base qualities are absent.

The library was produced with the immunoSEQ multiplex PCR assay. For the multiplex PCR, a mixture combining 60 forward primers for TCR Vbeta segments and 13 reverse primers for TCR Jbeta segments was used. A multiplex PCR assay on genomic DNA amplified the CDR3 region of rearranged TCR beta genes. On the Illumina HiSeq System, the amplified TCR beta libraries were sequenced as 87-base-pair reads. Per the authors' processing: A later analysis tallied 75 million to 95 million unique TCR beta chains across the 666 repertoires, and about 12 million of those chains were shared by two or more donors. To remove PCR and sequencing errors, raw reads were error-corrected and collapsed into unique sequences using a nearest-neighbor algorithm that merged closely related sequences. To assign V, D and J gene segments, CDR3 sequences were aligned to IMGT reference sequences. For a sequence to be retained, a match of at least six nucleotides was required to both a V gene segment and a J gene segment. A rearrangement was called productive if the CDR3 had no stop codons and remained in frame with V and J, and every other rearrangement was called non-productive. Following IMGT convention, CDR3 was defined as the stretch from the second conserved V-encoded cysteine to the conserved J-encoded phenylalanine. Sequences without an unambiguous match to a single V gene segment were excluded from the earlier analysis of 450 to 650 of the donors. An earlier analysis of approximately 590 of the donors classified V segments as functional when productive rearrangements were above 56.7% and as segregating when the standard deviation between donors was above 5%. A statistical classification framework was built to diagnose cytomegalovirus status from the catalog of TCR beta chain sequences. In a later analysis, TCR nucleotide sequences were compared against IMGT/GENE-DB human TR gene sequences so that V and J genes could be assigned. In a later analysis, CDR3 sequences and most-parsimonious VDJ recombination scenarios were assigned using the TCRdist pipeline. In a later analysis, each TCR beta chain was defined by its CDR3 amino acid sequence together with its V-gene family, and reads without a unique V-gene family were excluded. To address suspected cross-contamination and a sequencing artifact, a later analysis removed approximately 590 highly shared, low-generation-probability nucleotide sequences. In a later analysis, a clonal expansion index was calculated for each public chain from normalized within-repertoire ranks of inferred template counts. A later analysis computed generation probabilities with a VDJ recombination model fitted to out-of-frame rearrangements, and checked the results against IGoR. In a later analysis, TCR-TCR, TCR-HLA and TCR-CMV co-occurrence was scored with hypergeometric tests, and a repertoire-size bias correction was applied to TCR pairs. In a later analysis, false discovery rates were estimated by permuting HLA or CMV assignments 20 times. In a later analysis, co-occurring TCRs were grouped with DBSCAN, and TCRdist sequence similarity was added when clustering was performed within HLA-allele-positive subsets. Repertoires with fewer than 30,000 or more than 120,000 public chains, plus five repertoires with anomalous nucleotide sharing, were excluded from co-occurrence clustering. Sourced from immuneACCESS, this table was stored by TCRdb with only in-frame sequences that have V and J called. A share of the clones is absent; for the studies checked, an unresolved V gene accounts for under half, and the remainder has no known explanation. V, J and clone size reflect that table, while D and trimming were determined from the DNA. The sample table contains about 150,000 clones; only one count was recorded for around 82% of them. The ten largest clones represent roughly 5.9% of the sample.

This receptor was obtained from a woman aged 40 to 50 in good health and CMV-seropositive. Sequencing input: PBMCs. Recombination connected TRBV13 to TRBJ2-7, with 9 middle bases fitting TRBD1. In nucleotide form, the sequence is TGTGCCTCTACAGGGGGCAACGAGCAGTACTTC. It translates to CASTGGNEQYF.